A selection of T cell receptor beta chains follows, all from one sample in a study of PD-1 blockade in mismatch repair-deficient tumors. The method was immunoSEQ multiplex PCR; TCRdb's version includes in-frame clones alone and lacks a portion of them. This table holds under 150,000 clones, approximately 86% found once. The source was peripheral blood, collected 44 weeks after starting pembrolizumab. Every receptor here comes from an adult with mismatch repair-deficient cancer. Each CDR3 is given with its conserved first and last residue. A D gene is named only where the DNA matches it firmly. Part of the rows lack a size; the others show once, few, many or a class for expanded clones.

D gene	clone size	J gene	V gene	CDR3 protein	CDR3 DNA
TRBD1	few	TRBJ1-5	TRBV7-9	CASSRTGVGQPQHF	TGTGCCAGCAGCCGGACAGGGGTGGGCCAGCCCCAGCATTTT
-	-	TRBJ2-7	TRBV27	CASREYASQSYEQYF	TGTGCCAGCAGGGAGTACGCTAGCCAATCCTACGAGCAGTACTTC
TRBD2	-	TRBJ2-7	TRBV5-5	CASSLTSGPTYEQYF	TGTGCCAGCAGCTTGACTAGCGGACCTACCTACGAGCAGTACTTC
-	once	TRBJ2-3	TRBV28	CASSLGGTDTQYF	TGTGCCAGCAGTTTAGGGGGGACAGATACGCAGTATTTT
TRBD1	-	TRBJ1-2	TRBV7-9	CASSPVDRDGYTF	TGTGCCAGCAGCCCGGTGGACAGGGATGGCTACACCTTC
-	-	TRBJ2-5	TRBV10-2	CASGRQETQYF	TGCGCCAGCGGGCGTCAAGAGACCCAGTACTTC
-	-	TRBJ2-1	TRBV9	CASSVVGGSYNEQFF	TGTGCCAGCAGCGTAGTCGGCGGCTCCTACAATGAGCAGTTCTTC
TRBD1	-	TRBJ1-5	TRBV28	CASHWGQGALTNQPQHF	TGTGCCAGCCACTGGGGACAGGGAGCCCTCACGAATCAGCCCCAGCATTTT
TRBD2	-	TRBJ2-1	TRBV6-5	CASSFETSGNEQFF	TGTGCCAGCAGTTTCGAAACTAGCGGCAATGAGCAGTTCTTC
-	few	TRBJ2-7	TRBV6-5	CASKCEQYF	TGTGCCAGCAAGTGCGAGCAGTACTTC
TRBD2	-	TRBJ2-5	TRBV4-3	CASSQGYGGYQETQYF	TGCGCCAGCAGCCAAGGGTACGGGGGGTACCAAGAGACCCAGTACTTC
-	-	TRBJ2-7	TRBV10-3	CAISDGPEAEQYF	TGTGCCATCAGTGACGGTCCAGAGGCCGAGCAGTACTTC
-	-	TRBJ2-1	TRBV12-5	CASGSAGFNEQFF	TGTGCTAGTGGTTCGGCAGGGTTCAATGAGCAGTTCTTC
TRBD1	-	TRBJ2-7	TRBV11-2	CASSPEGRGNYEQYF	TGTGCCAGCAGCCCTGAGGGCAGGGGGAACTACGAGCAGTACTTC
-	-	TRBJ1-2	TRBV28	CASRTPGTNYGYTF	TGTGCCAGCAGAACTCCCGGGACCAACTATGGCTACACCTTC
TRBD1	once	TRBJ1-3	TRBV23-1	CASSQYTTGIMSGNTIYF	TGCGCCAGCAGTCAATATACGACAGGGATCATGTCTGGAAACACCATATATTTT
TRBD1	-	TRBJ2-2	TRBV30	CAGRAGGKDTGELFF	TGTGCGGGGCGGGCAGGGGGCAAGGACACCGGGGAGCTGTTTTTT
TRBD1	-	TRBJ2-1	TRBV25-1	CASSEYPGTGGGEQFF	TGTGCCAGCAGTGAATATCCCGGTACAGGGGGTGGTGAGCAGTTCTTC
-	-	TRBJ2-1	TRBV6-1	CASSVDWGSYNEQFF	TGTGCCAGCAGTGTGGACTGGGGCTCCTACAATGAGCAGTTCTTC
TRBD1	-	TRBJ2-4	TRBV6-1	CASSELGQEDIQYF	TGTGCCAGCAGTGAATTGGGACAGGAGGACATTCAGTACTTC
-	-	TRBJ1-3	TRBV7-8	CASSDRRTSGNTIYF	TGTGCCAGCAGCGATAGGAGAACCTCTGGAAACACCATATATTTT
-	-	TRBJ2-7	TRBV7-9	CASSLGRGSLYEQYF	TGTGCCAGCAGCTTAGGTAGGGGGAGTCTCTACGAGCAGTACTTC
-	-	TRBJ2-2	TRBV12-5	CASDWRDSRPTGELFF	TGTGCTAGTGACTGGCGGGACTCCCGGCCCACCGGGGAGCTGTTTTTT
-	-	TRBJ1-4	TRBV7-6	CASSLAGGWANEKLFF	TGTGCCAGCAGCTTAGCCGGGGGATGGGCTAATGAAAAACTGTTTTTT
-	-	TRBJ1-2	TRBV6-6	CASSYGGEGYTF	TGTGCCAGCAGTTACGGAGGGGAGGGCTACACCTTC
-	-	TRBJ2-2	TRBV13	CASNTLTGELFF	TGTGCCAGCAATACTCTCACCGGGGAGCTGTTTTTT
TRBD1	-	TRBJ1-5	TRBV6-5	CASSYFDRDGQPQHF	TGTGCCAGCAGTTACTTCGACAGGGATGGTCAGCCCCAGCATTTT
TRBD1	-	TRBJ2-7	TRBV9	CASSPGQGGPYEQYF	TGTGCCAGCAGCCCCGGACAGGGAGGTCCCTACGAGCAGTACTTC
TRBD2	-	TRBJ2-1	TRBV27	CASSVGLAGWNEQFF	TGTGCCAGCAGCGTTGGGCTAGCGGGGTGGAATGAGCAGTTCTTC
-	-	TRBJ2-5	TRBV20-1	CSVYQETQYF	TGCAGTGTTTATCAAGAGACCCAGTACTTC
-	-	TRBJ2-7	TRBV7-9	CASSLGRGEQYF	TGTGCCAGCAGCTTGGGCCGGGGCGAGCAGTACTTC
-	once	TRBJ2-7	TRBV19	CASSPKWLNEQYF	TGTGCCAGTAGCCCGAAATGGCTAAACGAGCAGTACTTC
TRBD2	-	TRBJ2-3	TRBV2	CAKRTRLVTDTQYF	TGTGCCAAAAGGACTAGGCTGGTGACAGATACGCAGTATTTT
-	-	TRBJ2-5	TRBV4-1	CASSQDSGLRTEQYF	TGCGCCAGCAGCCAAGATTCGGGCTTAAGGACGGAGCAGTACTTC
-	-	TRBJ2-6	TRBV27	CASSLLTESSGANVLTF	TGTGCCAGCAGTTTATTGACGGAAAGCTCTGGGGCCAACGTCCTGACTTTC
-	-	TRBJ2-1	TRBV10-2	CASSESFGGLMGEQFF	TGCGCCAGCAGTGAGTCGTTCGGGGGGCTTATGGGCGAGCAGTTCTTC
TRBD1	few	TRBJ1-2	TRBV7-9	CASSLVRGQGDGYTF	TGTGCCAGCAGCTTAGTTCGGGGACAGGGTGATGGCTACACCTTC
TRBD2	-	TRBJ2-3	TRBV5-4	CASRGGTRSTDTQYF	TGTGCCAGCAGGGGTGGGACTAGGAGTACAGATACGCAGTATTTT
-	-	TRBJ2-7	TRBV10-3	CAISESGQGFDEQYF	TGTGCCATCAGTGAGTCCGGTCAGGGGTTCGACGAGCAGTACTTC
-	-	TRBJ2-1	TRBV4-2	CASSQASGTNEQFF	TGTGCCAGCAGCCAAGCATCCGGGACCAATGAGCAGTTCTTC
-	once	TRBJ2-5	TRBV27	CASGPEETQYF	TGTGCCAGCGGGCCTGAGGAGACCCAGTACTTC
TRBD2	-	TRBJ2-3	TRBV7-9	CASSLLKLAGGTTDTQYF	TGTGCCAGCAGCTTACTAAAACTAGCGGGAGGGACCACAGATACGCAGTATTTT
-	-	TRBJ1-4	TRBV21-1	CASSKGPGTLATNEKLFF	TGTGCCAGCAGCAAAGGCCCGGGGACCCTTGCAACTAATGAAAAACTGTTTTTT
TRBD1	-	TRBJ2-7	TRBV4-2	CASSQDWEQGAFYEQYF	TGTGCCAGCAGCCAAGATTGGGAACAGGGGGCCTTCTACGAGCAGTACTTC
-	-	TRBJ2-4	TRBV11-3	CASSLLRGELAKNIQYF	TGTGCCAGCAGCTTACTCAGGGGGGAACTAGCCAAAAACATTCAGTACTTC
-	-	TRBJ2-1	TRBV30	CAWSDRNKQFF	TGTGCCTGGAGTGATCGGAATAAGCAGTTCTTC
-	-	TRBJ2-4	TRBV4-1	CASSQGWGLAKNIQYF	TGCGCCAGCAGCCAAGGGTGGGGGCTAGCCAAAAACATTCAGTACTTC
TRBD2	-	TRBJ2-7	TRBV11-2	CASSLVGAGGMYEQYF	TGTGCCAGCAGCTTAGTTGGGGCGGGAGGGATGTACGAGCAGTACTTC
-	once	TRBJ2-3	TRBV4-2	CASSLRGGTQYF	TGTGCCAGCAGCCTCCGGGGTGGTACGCAGTATTTT
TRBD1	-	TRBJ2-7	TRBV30	CAWSEGTGGSYEQYF	TGTGCCTGGAGCGAGGGCACAGGGGGCTCCTACGAGCAGTACTTC
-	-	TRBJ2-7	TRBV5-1	CASSGTAGEQYF	TGCGCCAGCAGCGGGACAGCGGGCGAGCAGTACTTC
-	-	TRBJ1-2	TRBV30	CAWRGPGPVLGGYTF	TGTGCCTGGAGGGGTCCGGGCCCAGTGTTGGGTGGCTACACCTTC
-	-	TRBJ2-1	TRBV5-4	CASSFGDNEQFF	TGTGCCAGCAGCTTTGGGGACAATGAGCAGTTCTTC
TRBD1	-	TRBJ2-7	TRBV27	CASSLLDRVGEQYF	TGTGCCAGCAGTTTACTGGACAGGGTTGGCGAGCAGTACTTC
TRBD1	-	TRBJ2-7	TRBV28	CASSLGQAYNEQYF	TGTGCCAGCAGTTTAGGACAGGCATACAACGAGCAGTACTTC
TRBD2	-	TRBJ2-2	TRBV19	CASTVSGLAGTGELFF	TGTGCCAGTACGGTTTCTGGACTAGCGGGAACCGGGGAGCTGTTTTTT
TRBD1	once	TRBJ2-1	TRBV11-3	CASSLDRWRTGYNEQFF	TGTGCCAGCAGCTTAGATCGGTGGCGGACAGGCTACAATGAGCAGTTCTTC